In this sample, the clone carrying this TCR beta chain turned up a few times. Its antigen remains unknown. The sample originates from a study of T-cell memory formation after mild COVID-19. Study-level background: TCR clusters mostly belonged to single donors. Study outcomes and limitations: Cross-reactive memory apparently joined, as some responding clones appeared in pre-infection memory. Among CD4+ contracting clones, most were CM and EM, and CD8+ ones EMRA. From day 15 to 85, contracting clones were balanced between CD4 and CD8, whereas later expanders leaned toward CD4+.

This CDR3 has 16 amino acids. V gave up 0 bases and J gave up 4 bases, with 13 bases separating them. The germline V gene encodes CDR1 LGHNA and CDR2 YNFKEQ. TCRdb analysed the 5' RACE reads with MiXCR anew, one entry per CDR3 protein. The sample has around 340,000 distinct CDR3 sequences, roughly an eighth seen once. The specimen sequenced was PBMCs or a T cell subset sorted from them (not recorded which). J is TRBJ1-5 and V is TRBV4-2; D perhaps matches TRBD1 (5 bases). The TCR originated in a man aged 18 to 29 who had mild COVID-19 (a few samples of this study predate the infection). Cell type and time point are not known. CDR3 amino acids: CASSQDSGHNNQPQHF. Here the CDR3 DNA reads TGTGCCAGCAGCCAAGATTCGGGGCACAATAATCAGCCCCAGCATTTT.